Reported below is one TCR beta chain. Original analysis: Estimated nucleated cell counts came from reference gene primer amplification. Profiled with immunoSEQ multiplex PCR; TCRdb holds only in-frame clones, not every one. The V and J calls and clone size come from that table; D and trimming were worked out from the DNA. The sample lists a few hundred thousand clones; around 90% were seen once. The sample originates from a study of blood T cell repertoires in COVID-19. Background on the study: Nucleic acid was either cDNA or gDNA, and it came from T cells, B-cell-depleted T cells, or PBMCs.

The CDR3 runs 18 residues. Germline V gene data show CDR1 as MDHEN and CDR2 as SYDVKM. The V and J ends lost 3 bases and 0 bases respectively, with 18 bases between them. Adults between roughly 18 and 89 years of age took part from under 25 US areas. The clonotype comes from a woman between 55 and 75 years old in a cohort exposed to, infected with or recovered from COVID-19 (not recorded which). The chain has TRBV28 and TRBJ1-3; D is perhaps TRBD1 (5 bases). Sequencing input: PBMCs or T cells enriched from blood (not recorded which). The CDR3 sequence is CASSLYISDRSSGNTIYF. CDR3 bases: TGTGCCAGCAGTTTGTATATCTCCGACAGAAGCTCTGGAAACACCATATATTTT. The full variable domain, with the rest looked up from reference TRBV28 and TRBJ1-3, is DVKVTQSSRYLVKRTGEKVFLECVQDMDHENMFWYRQDPGLGLRLIYFSYDVKMKEKGDIPEGYSVSREKKERFSLILESASTNQTSMYLCASSLYISDRSSGNTIYFGEGSWLTVV.